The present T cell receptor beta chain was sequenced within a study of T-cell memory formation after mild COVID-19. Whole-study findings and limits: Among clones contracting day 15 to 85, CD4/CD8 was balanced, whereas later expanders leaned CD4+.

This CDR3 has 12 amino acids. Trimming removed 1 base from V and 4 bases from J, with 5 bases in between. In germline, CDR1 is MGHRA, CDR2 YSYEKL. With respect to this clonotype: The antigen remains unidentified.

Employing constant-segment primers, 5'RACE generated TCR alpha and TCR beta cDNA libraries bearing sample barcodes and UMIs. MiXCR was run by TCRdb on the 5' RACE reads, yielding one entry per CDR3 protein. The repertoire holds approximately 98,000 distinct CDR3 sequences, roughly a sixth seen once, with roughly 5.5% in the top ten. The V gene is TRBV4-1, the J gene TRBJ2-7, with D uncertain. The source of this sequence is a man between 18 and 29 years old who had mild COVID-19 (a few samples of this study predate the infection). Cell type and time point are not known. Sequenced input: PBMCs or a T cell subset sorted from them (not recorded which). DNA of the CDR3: TGCGCCAGCAGCCAAGTCGGGTACGAGCAGTACTTC. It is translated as CASSQVGYEQYF.